Listed below are T cell receptor beta chains from one sample, sequenced in a study of long-term antiretroviral therapy in people with HIV. Method: immunoSEQ multiplex PCR; TCRdb's copy keeps in-frame clones and lacks some. The sample lists some 40,000 clones, 94% occurring once. The sample was unsorted PBMCs, taken 9 to 9.5 years after starting antiretroviral therapy. These receptors were collected from a man younger than 45 with HIV. The CDR3 runs from the conserved cysteine through the conserved F or W. Clone sizes are given selectively: once, few, many, or a class where the clone is expanded.

clone_size: .; j_call: TRBJ1-3; v_call: TRBV7-8; cdr3_aa: CASSLVVPGGNTIYF
clone_size: .; j_call: TRBJ1-2; v_call: TRBV5-1; cdr3_aa: CASSSSYTGGGIYGYTF
clone_size: .; j_call: TRBJ1-4; v_call: TRBV5-4; cdr3_aa: CASSTDRDEKLFF
clone_size: .; j_call: TRBJ2-2; v_call: TRBV28; cdr3_aa: CASSPSGTADTGELFF
clone_size: .; j_call: TRBJ1-3; v_call: TRBV6-1; cdr3_aa: CATAPTAYSGNTIYF
clone_size: .; j_call: TRBJ2-7; v_call: TRBV5-1; cdr3_aa: CASSLWGRGTGYEQYF
clone_size: .; j_call: TRBJ1-5; v_call: TRBV7-8; cdr3_aa: CASSLTASNQPQHF
clone_size: .; j_call: TRBJ1-1; v_call: TRBV15; cdr3_aa: CATSRVQIRNTEAFF
clone_size: .; j_call: TRBJ1-2; v_call: TRBV19; cdr3_aa: CASNSPGAGYTF
clone_size: .; j_call: TRBJ1-4; v_call: TRBV28; cdr3_aa: CASSTHPGYTGGKLFF
clone_size: .; j_call: TRBJ2-7; v_call: TRBV4-1; cdr3_aa: CASSQDGNEQYF
clone_size: .; j_call: TRBJ1-3; v_call: TRBV28; cdr3_aa: CASSSGYTIYF
clone_size: .; j_call: TRBJ1-3; v_call: TRBV28; cdr3_aa: CASSLGGQGRNTIYF
clone_size: .; j_call: TRBJ2-1; v_call: TRBV5-1; cdr3_aa: CASSFTGINEQFF
clone_size: .; j_call: TRBJ2-5; v_call: TRBV10-1; cdr3_aa: CASSESGRKETQYF
clone_size: .; j_call: TRBJ2-7; v_call: TRBV5-1; cdr3_aa: CASSNAGTSRDEQYF
clone_size: few; j_call: TRBJ1-2; v_call: TRBV12-5; cdr3_aa: CASVLTSGAANYGYTF
clone_size: .; j_call: TRBJ2-3; v_call: TRBV7-3; cdr3_aa: CASSLRGGTDTQYF
clone_size: .; j_call: TRBJ2-1; v_call: TRBV2; cdr3_aa: CASENTFIPYNEQFF
clone_size: .; j_call: TRBJ1-1; v_call: TRBV7-9; cdr3_aa: CASSTQGGLAEAFF
clone_size: .; j_call: TRBJ2-6; v_call: TRBV5-6; cdr3_aa: CASSLGGITLPSGANVLTF
clone_size: .; j_call: TRBJ2-4; v_call: TRBV19; cdr3_aa: CASTTDSKKNIQYF
clone_size: once; j_call: TRBJ1-2; v_call: TRBV28; cdr3_aa: CASSSPGGVYGYTF
clone_size: .; j_call: TRBJ1-2; v_call: TRBV30; cdr3_aa: CAWSPGQANYGYTF
clone_size: once; j_call: TRBJ2-5; v_call: TRBV7-2; cdr3_aa: CASSLGHRTGMRETQYF
clone_size: .; j_call: TRBJ2-5; v_call: TRBV10-3; cdr3_aa: CVSQQETQYF
clone_size: .; j_call: TRBJ1-1; v_call: TRBV5-6; cdr3_aa: CASNGQGSDTEAFF
clone_size: .; j_call: TRBJ1-2; v_call: TRBV6-5; cdr3_aa: CASSYSSREDGYTF
clone_size: .; j_call: TRBJ1-2; v_call: TRBV19; cdr3_aa: CASSMDPGTGPSGYTF
clone_size: .; j_call: TRBJ2-2; v_call: TRBV6-1; cdr3_aa: CASRPQTGMTGELFF
clone_size: once; j_call: TRBJ2-2; v_call: TRBV7-9; cdr3_aa: CASSLGPGSNTGELFF
clone_size: .; j_call: TRBJ2-5; v_call: TRBV2; cdr3_aa: CASRSRTGGQETQYF
clone_size: .; j_call: TRBJ1-1; v_call: TRBV19; cdr3_aa: CASSPSGRTVNTEAFF
clone_size: .; j_call: TRBJ2-1; v_call: TRBV19; cdr3_aa: CASSKGRGWDNEQFF
clone_size: .; j_call: TRBJ1-3; v_call: TRBV4-1; cdr3_aa: CASSKGGAGNTIYF
clone_size: once; j_call: TRBJ2-1; v_call: TRBV6-5; cdr3_aa: CASSYLASGGDGEQFF
clone_size: .; j_call: TRBJ2-7; v_call: TRBV30; cdr3_aa: CAWSVSPKSMIHNNYEQYF
clone_size: few; j_call: TRBJ1-2; v_call: TRBV2; cdr3_aa: CASRGDSSGYTF
clone_size: .; j_call: TRBJ1-5; v_call: TRBV19; cdr3_aa: CATHDRKNQPQHF
clone_size: .; j_call: TRBJ2-1; v_call: TRBV7-8; cdr3_aa: CASSSDRVGYNEQFF
clone_size: .; j_call: TRBJ1-5; v_call: TRBV7-3; cdr3_aa: CASSLSRTMGPQHF
clone_size: .; j_call: TRBJ2-2; v_call: TRBV10-3; cdr3_aa: CAISADSANTGELFF
clone_size: .; j_call: TRBJ2-4; v_call: TRBV7-4; cdr3_aa: CASSRTSPKAKNIQYF
clone_size: .; j_call: TRBJ1-1; v_call: TRBV7-9; cdr3_aa: CASSLNILNTEAFF
clone_size: .; j_call: TRBJ1-5; v_call: TRBV2; cdr3_aa: CASSEAVQGLQPQHF
clone_size: .; j_call: TRBJ2-3; v_call: TRBV7-9; cdr3_aa: CASSLLSGEGTDTQYF
clone_size: once; j_call: TRBJ2-3; v_call: TRBV30; cdr3_aa: CAWTVGATWADTQYF
clone_size: .; j_call: TRBJ2-4; v_call: TRBV30; cdr3_aa: CAWSVRGENIQYF
clone_size: .; j_call: TRBJ1-5; v_call: TRBV6-6; cdr3_aa: CASRGTRGGQPQHF
clone_size: .; j_call: TRBJ2-1; v_call: TRBV13; cdr3_aa: CASSLGGGGVSYNEQFF
clone_size: .; j_call: TRBJ2-5; v_call: TRBV11-2; cdr3_aa: CASSPQGGGKETQYF
clone_size: .; j_call: TRBJ1-6; v_call: TRBV7-3; cdr3_aa: CASSQTPTEPAPLHF
clone_size: .; j_call: TRBJ2-1; v_call: TRBV6-1; cdr3_aa: CASSEGGGSYNEQFF
clone_size: .; j_call: TRBJ2-1; v_call: TRBV29-1; cdr3_aa: CSVERGEWFF